This T cell receptor beta chain was captured in a study of blood T cells in healthy people across ages. Points from the study as a whole: One million T cells yielded diversity estimates that were considered underestimates.

This clonotype was counted a few times. The antigen is undetermined. Alongside a J-beta primer mix, a sample-barcoded 5' primer served in a second PCR lasting about 7 to 12 cycles. TCRdb analysed the 5' RACE reads with MiXCR anew, one entry per CDR3 protein. The sample has fewer than 2,000,000 distinct CDR3 sequences; around 35% are singletons. This sequence originates from a woman aged 30 to 39 in good health. The sample comprised blood.

The CDR3, as DNA: TGCGCCAGCAGCCAAGCGGGGGGGGGAGTTGCAGAGACCCAGTACTTC. It encodes CASSQAGGGVAETQYF. This chain connects TRBV4-1 to TRBJ2-5, with TRBD2 identical over 8 bases. V lost 1 base and J lost 4; bases outside the gene matches: 8. In germline, CDR1 is MGHRA, CDR2 YSYEKL. CDR3 length equals 16 residues.